One and the same sample provided the 3 T cell receptor beta chains below, sequenced in a study of metastatic and nonmetastatic thyroid tumors. None of the patients had undergone any treatment ahead of thyroid surgery. Using MiXCR, TCRdb re-called clones from the PCR reads. The table lists 20,000 to 25,000 clones, approximately 14% of them singletons, with around 20% in the top ten. The sample was blood. The receptor source for this set is a female donor with papillary thyroid cancer or a benign thyroid nodule (not recorded which). Some clones in this sample may be carry-over from other donors' samples.

This clone was detected a few times. The CDR3 spells CASSFPTSRRQYF. CDR3 DNA: TGTGCCAGCAGTTTCCCGACTAGTCGGAGGCAGTATTTT. This chain uses TRBV28 with TRBJ2-3, with D maybe TRBD2 (6 bases). The CDR3 spans 13 residues. The germline gives CDR1 MDHEN, CDR2 SYDVKM. V was shortened by 3 bases and J by 11 bases, with 15 bases between the two germline ends.

For this clone: A much more abundant neighbour one base away suggests this may be a read error. The rearrangement links TRBV9 to TRBJ2-3, with D possibly being TRBD1 (5 bases). V was trimmed by 0 bases and J by 7 bases, leaving 15 bases between them. CDR1 and CDR2 (germline): SGDLS, YYNGEE. The CDR3 sequence is 15 residues long. CDR3 residues: CASSVDGHGANTQYF. As DNA, the CDR3 is TGTGCCAGCAGCGTAGATGGACATGGGGCTAATACGCAGTATTTT.

This clone was picked up a small number of times. V usage is TRBV27 and J usage is TRBJ2-7, with TRBD2 matching 12 bases. V gave up 6 bases and J gave up 0 bases; unmatched junction bases: 6. CDR1 is MNHEY and CDR2 is SMNVEV in the germline V gene (reference sequence). The CDR3 totals 16 residues. CDR3 in DNA: TGTGCCAGCAGAGGACTAGCGGGGCCTAGCTCCTACGAGCAGTACTTC. Translated, it gives CASRGLAGPSSYEQYF.